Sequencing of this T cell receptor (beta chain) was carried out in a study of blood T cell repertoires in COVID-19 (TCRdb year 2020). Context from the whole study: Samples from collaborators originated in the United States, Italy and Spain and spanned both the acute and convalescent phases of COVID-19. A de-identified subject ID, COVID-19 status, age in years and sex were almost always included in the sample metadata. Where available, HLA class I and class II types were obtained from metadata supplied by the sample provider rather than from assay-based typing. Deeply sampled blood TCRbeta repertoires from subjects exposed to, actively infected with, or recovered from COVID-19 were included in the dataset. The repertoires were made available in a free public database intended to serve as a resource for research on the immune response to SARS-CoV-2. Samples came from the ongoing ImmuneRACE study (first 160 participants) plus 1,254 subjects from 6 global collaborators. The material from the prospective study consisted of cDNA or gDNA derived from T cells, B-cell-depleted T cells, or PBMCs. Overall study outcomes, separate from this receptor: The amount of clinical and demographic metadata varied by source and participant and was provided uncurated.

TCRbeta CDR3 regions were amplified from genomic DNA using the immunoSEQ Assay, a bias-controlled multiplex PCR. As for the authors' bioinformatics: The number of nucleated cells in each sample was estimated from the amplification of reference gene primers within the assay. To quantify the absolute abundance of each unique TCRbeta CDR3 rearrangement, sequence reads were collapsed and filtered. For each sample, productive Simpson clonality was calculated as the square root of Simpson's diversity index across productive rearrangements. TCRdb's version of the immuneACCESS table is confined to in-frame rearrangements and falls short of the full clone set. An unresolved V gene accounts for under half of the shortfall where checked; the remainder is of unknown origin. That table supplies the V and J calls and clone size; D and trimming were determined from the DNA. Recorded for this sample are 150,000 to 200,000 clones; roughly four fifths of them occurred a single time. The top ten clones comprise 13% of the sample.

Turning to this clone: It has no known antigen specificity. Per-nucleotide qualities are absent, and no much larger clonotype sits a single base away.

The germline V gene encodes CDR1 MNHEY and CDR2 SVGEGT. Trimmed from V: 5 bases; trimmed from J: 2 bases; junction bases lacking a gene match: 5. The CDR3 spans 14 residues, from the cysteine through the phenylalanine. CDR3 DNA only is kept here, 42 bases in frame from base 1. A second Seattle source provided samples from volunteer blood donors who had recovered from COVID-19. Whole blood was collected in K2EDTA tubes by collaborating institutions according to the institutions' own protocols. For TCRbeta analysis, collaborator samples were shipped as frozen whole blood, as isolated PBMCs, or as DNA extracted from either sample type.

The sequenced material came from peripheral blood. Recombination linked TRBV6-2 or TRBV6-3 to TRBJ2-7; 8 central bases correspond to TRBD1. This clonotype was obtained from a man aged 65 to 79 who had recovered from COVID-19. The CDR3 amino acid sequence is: CASSDRGYTYEQYF. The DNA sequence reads TGTGCCAGCAGTGACAGGGGATATACCTACGAGCAGTACTTC.